Here is one TCR beta chain with its context. Its antigen is as yet unknown. The sample belongs to a study of cytomegalovirus exposure and HLA in healthy donors. TCRdb keeps only in-frame clones here, not all; method: immunoSEQ multiplex PCR. The sample yields tens of thousands of clones, 93% seen once. Overall study findings and caveats: The tendency of first-cohort TCR clusters to co-occur in the 95 to 150 validation repertoires was the finding of a later analysis. In vitro assays verified that three CMV-associated chains recognized CMV antigens specifically.

Germline loops: CDR1 SGHNT, CDR2 YENEEA. CDR3 size: 15 residues. Losses at the gene ends were 4 bases for V and 7 bases for J; bases not matched to a gene: 7. The 120-subject validation cohort, separate from the approximately 670-subject first cohort, included the donors. The V call is TRBV11-3, the J call TRBJ2-1; 10 bases agree with TRBD2. This sequence originates from a woman aged 18-29 years in good health and CMV-seronegative. Input material: PBMCs. CDR3 DNA: TGTGCCAGCAGCTCTAGCGGGAGTAAGCGGAATGAGCAGTTCTTC. Protein product: CASSSSGSKRNEQFF.